These 5 T cell receptor beta chains share one sample of origin, sequenced in a study of cytomegalovirus exposure and HLA in healthy donors. 13 Jbeta primers and 60 Vbeta primers were used for the PCR. Sequencing used immunoSEQ multiplex PCR; TCRdb keeps in-frame clones, though not all of them. Here the sample spans approximately 190,000 clones, roughly four fifths being singletons. The sample was PBMCs. The receptors here all came from a middle-aged man in good health and CMV-seropositive.

This rearrangement joins TRBV4-1 to TRBJ2-1; 13 nucleotides match TRBD2. Germline trimming cut 2 bases from V and 9 bases from J; bases unmatched to any gene: 4. The V gene's germline CDR1 is MGHRA and CDR2 YSYEKL. The CDR3 contains 15 residues. DNA for the CDR3: TGCGCCAGCAGCCAAAGACTAGCGGGGGGTCTTGAGCAGTTCTTC. Its translation is CASSQRLAGGLEQFF.

This rearrangement joins TRBV30 to TRBJ2-7, with D perhaps TRBD1 (6 bases). This CDR3 comprises 14 residues. Per germline, CDR1 GTSNPN and CDR2 SVGIG (reference sequence). CDR3 protein: CARGRDTGPTKQYF. DNA for the CDR3: TGTGCACGGGGAAGGGACACGGGTCCTACGAAGCAGTACTTC.

The J gene is TRBJ1-1, the V gene TRBV6-1, with D maybe TRBD1 (6 bases). From germline, CDR1 is MNHNS and CDR2 SASEGT. The CDR3 length is 12 residues. Trimming removed 7 bases from V and 5 bases from J, with 11 bases in between. CDR3 residues: CASIPRGTEAFF. DNA for the CDR3: TGTGCCAGCATCCCGAGGGGGACTGAAGCTTTCTTT.

This clone was recorded only once. This chain links TRBV6-6 with TRBJ2-7; possible D gene TRBD1, 6 bases. The CDR3 runs to 16 residues. Germline assignment: CDR1 MNHNY and CDR2 SVGAGI (reference sequence). Trimming took 0 bases from V and 3 from J, leaving 15 bases between them. The DNA for the CDR3 is TGTGCCAGCAGTTACTCTCCGACAGGCGGTCTCTACGAGCAGTACTTC. It specifies CASSYSPTGGLYEQYF.

The rearrangement links TRBV10-3 to TRBJ2-5, with a possible D match to TRBD2 (6 bases). Trimming shortened V by 5 bases and J by 1 base, and 17 bases separated the two germline ends. Germline CDR1 ENHRY, CDR2 SYGVKD. The CDR3 runs to 16 residues. The CDR3 coding sequence is TGTGCCATCAGTTACTCAGTCCGGGACTCCCAAGAGACCCAGTACTTC. Protein sequence: CAISYSVRDSQETQYF.